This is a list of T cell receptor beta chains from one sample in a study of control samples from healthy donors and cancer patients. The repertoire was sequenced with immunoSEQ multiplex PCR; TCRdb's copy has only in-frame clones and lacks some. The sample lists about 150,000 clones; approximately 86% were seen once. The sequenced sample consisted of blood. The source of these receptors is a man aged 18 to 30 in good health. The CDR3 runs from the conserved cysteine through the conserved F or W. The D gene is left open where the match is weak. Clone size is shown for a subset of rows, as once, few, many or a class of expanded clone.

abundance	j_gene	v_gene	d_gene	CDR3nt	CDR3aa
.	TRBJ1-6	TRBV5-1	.	TGCGCCAGCAGCACACCAGGGACGAATTCACCCCTCCACTTT	CASSTPGTNSPLHF
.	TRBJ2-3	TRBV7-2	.	TGTGCCAGCAGCTACCAGGGATGGGGCCGGGGCACAGATACGCAGTATTTT	CASSYQGWGRGTDTQYF
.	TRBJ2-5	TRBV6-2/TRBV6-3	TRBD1	TGTGCCAGCAGTTTTCCGGGACAGGGGTCGGAGACCCAGTACTTC	CASSFPGQGSETQYF
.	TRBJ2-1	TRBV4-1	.	TGCGCCAGCAGCCAAGAATTGGACAGGGAGGGTCTTGGTGAGCAGTTCTTC	CASSQELDREGLGEQFF
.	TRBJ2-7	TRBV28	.	TGTGCCAGCAGTTTACCCCAGGACGAGCAGTACTTC	CASSLPQDEQYF
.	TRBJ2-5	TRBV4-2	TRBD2	TGTGCCAGCAGCCAAGATCAAAAAGCGGGGCCGGCCCGGGAGACCCAGTACTTC	CASSQDQKAGPARETQYF
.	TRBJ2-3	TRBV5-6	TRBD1	TGTGCCAGCACCGTTAACAGGGGGGTCGGCACAGATACGCAGTATTTT	CASTVNRGVGTDTQYF
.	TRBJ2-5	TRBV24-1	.	TGTGCCACCAGTGACCCTAGCGATGACGAGACCCAGTACTTC	CATSDPSDDETQYF
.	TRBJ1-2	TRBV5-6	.	TGTGCCAGCAGCTTGACAGGGACGGTGGATGGCTACACCTTC	CASSLTGTVDGYTF
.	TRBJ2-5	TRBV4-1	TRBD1	TGCGCCAGCAGCCCGGACAGGAATCAAGAGACCCAGTACTTC	CASSPDRNQETQYF
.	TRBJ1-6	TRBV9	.	TGTGCCAGCAGCGTAGCTCCCGGGATCTCCTATAATTCACCCCTCCACTTT	CASSVAPGISYNSPLHF
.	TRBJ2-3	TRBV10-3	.	TGTGCCATCAGTGCGGGGAGGACGACAGATACGCAGTATTTT	CAISAGRTTDTQYF
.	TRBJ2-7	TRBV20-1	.	TGCAGTGCTAGTGGACAGACGAATAACTACGAGCAGTACTTC	CSASGQTNNYEQYF
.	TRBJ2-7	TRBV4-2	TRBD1	TGTGCCAGCAGCCAAGCCTCCCCACCGGGACAGGGGGCACCCTTCTACGAGCAGTACTTC	CASSQASPPGQGAPFYEQYF
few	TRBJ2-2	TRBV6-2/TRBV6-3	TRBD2	TGTGCCAGCAGTCAGGGTTGGACTAGCCCATCCGGCGAGCTGTTTTTT	CASSQGWTSPSGELFF
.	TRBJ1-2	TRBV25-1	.	TGTGCCAGCAGTACGGGGCCCTATGGCTACACCTTC	CASSTGPYGYTF
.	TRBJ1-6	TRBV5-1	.	TGCGCCAGCAGCTTGGGGCAGGGAGGGTCACCCCTCCACTTT	CASSLGQGGSPLHF
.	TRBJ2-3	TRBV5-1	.	TGCGCCAGCAGCTTGGGCGAGAAGCGGGCAGATACGCAGTATTTT	CASSLGEKRADTQYF
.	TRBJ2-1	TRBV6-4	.	TGTGCCAGCAGTTTCGGGGCAGGGGAGGACTCCTACAATGAGCAGTTCTTC	CASSFGAGEDSYNEQFF
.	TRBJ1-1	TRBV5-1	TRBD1	TGCGCCAGCAGTTCTATGACAGGGGCGAACACTGAAGCTTTCTTT	CASSSMTGANTEAFF
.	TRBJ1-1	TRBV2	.	TGTGCCAGCAGCTTAAATAGGGGCGGTGGGACTGAAGCTTTCTTT	CASSLNRGGGTEAFF
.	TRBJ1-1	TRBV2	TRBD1	TGTGCCAGCAGTGAACCCCGGGACAGGGTGTTGATGAGCACTGAAGCTTTCTTT	CASSEPRDRVLMSTEAFF
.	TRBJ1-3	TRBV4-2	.	TGTGCCAGCAGCCAAGAATTTAATGGAAACACCATATATTTT	CASSQEFNGNTIYF
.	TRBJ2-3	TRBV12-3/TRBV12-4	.	TGTGCCAGCAGACCGGACAGCACAGATACGCAGTATTTT	CASRPDSTDTQYF
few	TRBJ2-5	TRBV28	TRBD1	TGTGCCAGCAGTCCCCTCGACAGGGGTTCATTAGAGACCCAGTACTTC	CASSPLDRGSLETQYF
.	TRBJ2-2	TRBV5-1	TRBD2	TGCGCCAGCAGCTTGGCCGGACTAGCGGGGGCAACCGGGGAGCTGTTTTTT	CASSLAGLAGATGELFF
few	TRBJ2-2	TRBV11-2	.	TGTGCCAGCAGCTTAGAGAACACCGGGGAGCTGTTTTTT	CASSLENTGELFF
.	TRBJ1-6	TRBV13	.	TGTGCCAGCAGCTTCGGGGGGACACCTAGACGGGCTTCACCCCTCCACTTT	CASSFGGTPRRASPLHF
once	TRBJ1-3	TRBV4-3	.	TGCGCCAGCAGCCTCGACAGACGCTCTGGAAACACCATATATTTT	CASSLDRRSGNTIYF
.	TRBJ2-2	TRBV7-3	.	TGTGCCAGCAGCCTAGACCGAGTGGAGAACACCGGGGAGCTGTTTTTT	CASSLDRVENTGELFF
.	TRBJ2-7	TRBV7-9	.	TGTGCCAGCAGCTTAGCGCGTGGAGGACGGGCCTACGAGCAGTACTTC	CASSLARGGRAYEQYF
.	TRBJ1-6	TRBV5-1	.	TGCGCCAGCAGCTTGGAGGCCGCCGTAAGGGTAAGCTCCTATAATTCACCCCTCCACTTT	CASSLEAAVRVSSYNSPLHF
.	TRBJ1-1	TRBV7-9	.	TGTGCCAGCACAACTCAACAGAACACTGAAGCTTTCTTT	CASTTQQNTEAFF
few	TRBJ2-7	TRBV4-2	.	TGTGCCAGCAGCCTTATCGACGGAGGCTACGAGCAGTACTTC	CASSLIDGGYEQYF
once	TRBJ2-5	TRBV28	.	TGTGCCAGCAGTCGTCCCCAGCACACCACCCAAGAGACCCAGTACTTC	CASSRPQHTTQETQYF
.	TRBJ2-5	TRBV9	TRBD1	TGTGCCAGCACCACTTCTGGGACAGACCAAGAGACCCAGTACTTC	CASTTSGTDQETQYF
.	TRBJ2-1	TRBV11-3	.	TGTGCCAGCAGCGAAGGGGGTAGGGGACGGCCGCGTGAGCAGTTCTTC	CASSEGGRGRPREQFF
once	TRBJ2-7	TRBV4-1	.	TGCGCCAGCAGCTCCTTCCAGGGAGCCTACGAGCAGTACTTC	CASSSFQGAYEQYF
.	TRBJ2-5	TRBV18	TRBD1	TGTGCCAGCTCTCCATCCTCGGGACAGGAAGAGACCCAGTACTTC	CASSPSSGQEETQYF
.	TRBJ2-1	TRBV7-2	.	TGTGCCAGCAGCGTGGCGGGCAGGGGCAATGAGCAGTTCTTC	CASSVAGRGNEQFF
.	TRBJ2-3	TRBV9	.	TGTGCCAGCAGCGTGGGCCCTGATCCAGATACGCAGTATTTT	CASSVGPDPDTQYF
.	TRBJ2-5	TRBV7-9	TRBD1	TGTGCCAGCAGCTTACGGACAGGGGGAGAGACCCAGTACTTC	CASSLRTGGETQYF
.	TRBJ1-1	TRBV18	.	TGTGCCAGCTCGTCCCCTCGGGGCGCGGACACTGAAGCTTTCTTT	CASSSPRGADTEAFF